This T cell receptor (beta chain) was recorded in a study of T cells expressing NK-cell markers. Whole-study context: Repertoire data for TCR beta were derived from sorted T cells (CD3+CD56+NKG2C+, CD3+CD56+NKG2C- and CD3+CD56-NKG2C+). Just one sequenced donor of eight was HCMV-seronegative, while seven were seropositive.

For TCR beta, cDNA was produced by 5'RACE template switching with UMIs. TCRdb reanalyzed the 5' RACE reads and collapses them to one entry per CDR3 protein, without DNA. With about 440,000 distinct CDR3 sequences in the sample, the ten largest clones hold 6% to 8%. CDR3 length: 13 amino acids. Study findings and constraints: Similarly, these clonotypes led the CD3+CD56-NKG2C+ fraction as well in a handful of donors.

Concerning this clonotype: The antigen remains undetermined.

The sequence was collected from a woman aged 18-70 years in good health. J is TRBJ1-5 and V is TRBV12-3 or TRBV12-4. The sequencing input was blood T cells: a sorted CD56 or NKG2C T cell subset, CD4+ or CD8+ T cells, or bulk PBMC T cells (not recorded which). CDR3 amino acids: CASSLTANQPQHF.